This T cell receptor (beta chain) was sequenced for a study of T cells after somatic rescue of genetic block. This CDR3 region has 14 residues. V was pared by 2 bases and J by 4 bases, with 13 bases between. Germline V gene data show CDR1 as SGHKS and CDR2 as YYEKEE (reference sequence). Generated by immunoSEQ multiplex PCR, the TCRdb table keeps only in-frame clones and is missing some. Altogether about 9,100 clones are present, around 70% being singletons, with the ten largest covering 22%. V is TRBV5-5 and J is TRBJ2-7; D ambiguous. The specimen was peripheral blood mononuclear cells (PBMCs). The receptor's source is a boy younger than 18. DNA for the CDR3: TGTGCCAGCAGCTTACTAACAACCGGGTACGAGCAGTACTTC. This sequence encodes CASSLLTTGYEQYF.